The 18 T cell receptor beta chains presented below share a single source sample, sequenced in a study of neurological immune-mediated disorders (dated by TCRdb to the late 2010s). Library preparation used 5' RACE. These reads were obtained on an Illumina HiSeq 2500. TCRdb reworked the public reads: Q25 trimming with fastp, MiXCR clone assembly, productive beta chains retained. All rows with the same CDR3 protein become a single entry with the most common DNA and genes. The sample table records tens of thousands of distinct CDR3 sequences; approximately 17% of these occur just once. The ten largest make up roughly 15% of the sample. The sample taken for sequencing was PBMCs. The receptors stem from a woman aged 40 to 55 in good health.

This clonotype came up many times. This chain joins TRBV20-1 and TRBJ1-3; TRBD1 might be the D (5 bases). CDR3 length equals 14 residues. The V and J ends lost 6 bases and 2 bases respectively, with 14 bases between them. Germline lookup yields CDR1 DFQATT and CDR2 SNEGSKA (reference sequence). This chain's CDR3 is CSAQRDGPGNTIYF. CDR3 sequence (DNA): TGCAGTGCCCAGCGGGACGGGCCTGGAAACACCATATATTTT.

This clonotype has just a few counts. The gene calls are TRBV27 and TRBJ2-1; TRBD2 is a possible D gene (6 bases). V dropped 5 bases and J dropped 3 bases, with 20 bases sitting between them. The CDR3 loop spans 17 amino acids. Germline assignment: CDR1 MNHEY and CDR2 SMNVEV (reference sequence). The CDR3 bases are TGTGCCAGCAGTCGGGCCGTCGGGACTTCGAACTACAATGAGCAGTTCTTC. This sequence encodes CASSRAVGTSNYNEQFF.

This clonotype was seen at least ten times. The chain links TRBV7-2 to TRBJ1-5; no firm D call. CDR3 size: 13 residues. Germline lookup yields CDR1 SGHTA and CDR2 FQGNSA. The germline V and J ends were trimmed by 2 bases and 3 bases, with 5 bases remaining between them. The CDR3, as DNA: TGTGCCAGCAGCTTATGGGCCAATCAGCCCCAGCATTTT. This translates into CASSLWANQPQHF.

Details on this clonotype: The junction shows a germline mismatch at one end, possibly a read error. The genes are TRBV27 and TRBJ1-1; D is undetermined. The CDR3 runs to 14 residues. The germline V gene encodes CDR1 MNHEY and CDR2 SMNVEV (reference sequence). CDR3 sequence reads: CARSLSWVDTEAFF. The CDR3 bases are TGTGCCAGAAGTTTATCTTGGGTAGACACTGAAGCTTTCTTT.

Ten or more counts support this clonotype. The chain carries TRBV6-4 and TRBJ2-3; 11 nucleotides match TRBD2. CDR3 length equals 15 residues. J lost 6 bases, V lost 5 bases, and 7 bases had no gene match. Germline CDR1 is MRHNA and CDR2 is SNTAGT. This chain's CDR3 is CASSKASGGSDTQYF. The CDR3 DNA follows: TGTGCCAGCAGTAAGGCTAGCGGGGGGTCGGATACGCAGTATTTT.

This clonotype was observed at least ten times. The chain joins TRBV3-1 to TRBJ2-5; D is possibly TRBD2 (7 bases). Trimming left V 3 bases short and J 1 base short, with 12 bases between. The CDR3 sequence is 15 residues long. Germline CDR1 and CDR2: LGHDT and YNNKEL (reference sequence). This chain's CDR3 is CASSQRGPIQETQYF. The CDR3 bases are TGTGCCAGCAGCCAGCGGGGGCCGATCCAAGAGACCCAGTACTTC.

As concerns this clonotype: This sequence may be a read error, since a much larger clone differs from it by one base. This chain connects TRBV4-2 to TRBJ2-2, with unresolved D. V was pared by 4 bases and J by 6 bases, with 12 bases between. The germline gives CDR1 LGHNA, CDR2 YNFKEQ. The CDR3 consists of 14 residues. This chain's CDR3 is CASSRLMVAGELFF. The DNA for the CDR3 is TGTGCCAGCAGCCGATTAATGGTGGCCGGGGAGCTGTTTTTT.

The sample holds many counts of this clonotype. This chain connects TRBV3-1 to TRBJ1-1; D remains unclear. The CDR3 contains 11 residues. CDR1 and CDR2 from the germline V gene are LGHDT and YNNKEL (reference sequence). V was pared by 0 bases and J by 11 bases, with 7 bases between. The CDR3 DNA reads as TGTGCCAGCAGCCAAGATTTTAGGGCTTTCTTT. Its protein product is CASSQDFRAFF.

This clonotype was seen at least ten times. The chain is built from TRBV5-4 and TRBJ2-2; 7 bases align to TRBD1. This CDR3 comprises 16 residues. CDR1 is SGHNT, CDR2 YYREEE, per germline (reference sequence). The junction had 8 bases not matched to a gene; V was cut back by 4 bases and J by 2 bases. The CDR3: CASSLGQMHNTGELFF. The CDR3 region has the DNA TGTGCCAGCAGCCTGGGACAGATGCATAACACCGGGGAGCTGTTTTTT.

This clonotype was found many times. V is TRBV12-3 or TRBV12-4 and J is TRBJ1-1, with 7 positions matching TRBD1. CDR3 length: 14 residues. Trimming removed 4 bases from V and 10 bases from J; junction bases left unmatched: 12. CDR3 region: CASSYGGGGQRAFF. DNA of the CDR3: TGTGCCAGCAGTTATGGTGGAGGGGGACAGCGAGCTTTCTTT.

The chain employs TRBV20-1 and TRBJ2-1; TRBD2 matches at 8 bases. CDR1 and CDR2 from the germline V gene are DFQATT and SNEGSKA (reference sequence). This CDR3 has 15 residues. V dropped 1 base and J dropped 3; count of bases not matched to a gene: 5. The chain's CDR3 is CSARGVLAVYNEQFF. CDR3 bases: TGCAGTGCTAGAGGGGTACTAGCGGTCTACAATGAGCAGTTCTTC.

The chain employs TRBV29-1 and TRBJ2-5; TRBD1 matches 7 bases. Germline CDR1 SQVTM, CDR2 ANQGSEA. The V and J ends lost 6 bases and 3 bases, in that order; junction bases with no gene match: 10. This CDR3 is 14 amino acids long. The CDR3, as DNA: TGCAGCGTCAGAGGGGGCCCGAGGGAAGAGACCCAGTACTTC. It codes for CSVRGGPREETQYF. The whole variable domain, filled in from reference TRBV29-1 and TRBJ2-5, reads SAVISQKPSRDICQRGTSLTIQCQVDSQVTMMFWYRQQPGQSLTLIATANQGSEATYESGFVIDKFPISRPNLTFSTLTVSNMSPEDSSIYLCSVRGGPREETQYFGPGTRLLVL.

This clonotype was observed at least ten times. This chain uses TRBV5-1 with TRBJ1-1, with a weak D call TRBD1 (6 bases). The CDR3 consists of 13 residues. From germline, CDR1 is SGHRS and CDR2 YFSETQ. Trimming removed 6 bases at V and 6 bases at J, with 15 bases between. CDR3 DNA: TGCGCCAGCAAGGGGGTGGACGACTCTGAAGCTTTCTTT. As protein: CASKGVDDSEAFF. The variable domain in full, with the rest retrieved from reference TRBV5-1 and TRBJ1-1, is KAGVTQTPRYLIKTRGQQVTLSCSPISGHRSVSWYQQTPGQGLQFLFEYFSETQRNKGNFPGRFSGRQFSNSRSEMNVSTLELGDSALYLCASKGVDDSEAFFGQGTRLTVV.

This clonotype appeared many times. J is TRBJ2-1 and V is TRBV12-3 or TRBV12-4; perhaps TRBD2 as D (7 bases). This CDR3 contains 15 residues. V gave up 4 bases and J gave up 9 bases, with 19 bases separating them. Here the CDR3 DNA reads TGTGCCAGCAGTTACGCGGGGGCAATGGGGCCTGAGCAGTTCTTC. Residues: CASSYAGAMGPEQFF.

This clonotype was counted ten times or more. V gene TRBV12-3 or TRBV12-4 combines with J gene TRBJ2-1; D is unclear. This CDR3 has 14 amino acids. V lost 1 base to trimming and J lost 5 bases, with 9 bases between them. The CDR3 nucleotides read TGTGCCAGCAGTTTAGTGGGCGGAAACAATGAGCAGTTCTTC. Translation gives CASSLVGGNNEQFF.

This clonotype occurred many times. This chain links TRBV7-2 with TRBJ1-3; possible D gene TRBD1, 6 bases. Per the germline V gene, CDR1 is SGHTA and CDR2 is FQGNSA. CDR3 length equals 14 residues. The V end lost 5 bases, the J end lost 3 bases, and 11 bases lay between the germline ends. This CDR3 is CASSLHRVGNTIYF. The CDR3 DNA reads TGTGCCAGCAGCCTCCACAGGGTTGGAAACACCATATATTTT. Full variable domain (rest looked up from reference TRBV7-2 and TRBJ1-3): GAGVSQSPSNKVTEKGKDVELRCDPISGHTALYWYRQSLGQGLEFLIYFQGNSAPDKSGLPSDRFSAERTGGSVSTLTIQRTQQEDSAVYLCASSLHRVGNTIYFGEGSWLTVV.

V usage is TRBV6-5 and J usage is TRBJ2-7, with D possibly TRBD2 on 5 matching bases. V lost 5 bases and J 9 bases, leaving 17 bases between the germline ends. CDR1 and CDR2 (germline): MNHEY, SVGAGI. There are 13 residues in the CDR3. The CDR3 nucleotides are TGTGCCAGCAGTCGCGTACCCGAAGCGGTGCAGTACTTC. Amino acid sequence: CASSRVPEAVQYF.

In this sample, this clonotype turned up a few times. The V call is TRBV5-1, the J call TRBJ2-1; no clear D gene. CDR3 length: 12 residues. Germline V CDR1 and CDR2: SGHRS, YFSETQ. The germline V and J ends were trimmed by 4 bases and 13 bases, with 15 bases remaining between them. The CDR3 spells CASSLPSDRQFF. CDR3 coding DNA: TGCGCCAGCAGCCTCCCTTCCGATCGACAGTTCTTC.